The 29 T cell receptor beta chains reported below all come from one sample, sequenced in a study of neurological immune-mediated disorders. TCRdb re-called the 5' RACE reads through MiXCR, storing one row per CDR3 protein. Here the sample spans around 70,000 distinct CDR3 sequences, approximately 4.6% being singletons. The sample consisted of PBMCs. The receptors were sampled from a woman between 70 and 85 years old with multiple sclerosis.

The sample holds many counts of this clonotype. The chain couples TRBV5-1 to TRBJ1-1, with 7 bases matching TRBD1. Germline-derived CDR1 and CDR2 are SGHRS and YFSETQ. The CDR3 is 13 amino acids. J was trimmed by 3 bases and V by 5 bases; bases with no gene match: 4. Here the CDR3 reads CASRNTGDTEAFF. In nucleotides, the CDR3 is TGCGCCAGCAGAAATACAGGGGACACTGAAGCTTTCTTT.

This clonotype was seen only a few times. A much larger clone differs from this one at a single base, so this may be a read error. V gene TRBV12-3 or TRBV12-4 combines with J gene TRBJ2-3; no clear D. There are 12 residues in the CDR3. Here the CDR3 DNA reads TGTGCCAGCAGTTTAAGCACAGATAAGCAGTATTTT. Protein: CASSLSTDKQYF.

The table lists this clonotype with many counts. J is TRBJ1-2 and V is TRBV12-3 or TRBV12-4, with D unclear. V was shortened by 7 bases and J by 6 bases, with 9 bases between the two germline ends. CDR3 length: 11 amino acids. Written as DNA, the CDR3 is TGTGCCAGCAATGCGGATAATGGCTACACCTTC. Amino acids: CASNADNGYTF.

This clonotype appeared many times. The chain couples TRBV5-1 to TRBJ2-3; D not certain. From germline, CDR1 is SGHRS and CDR2 YFSETQ. The CDR3 has 16 amino acids. V lost 3 bases, J lost 1 base, and 15 bases lay in between. The CDR3 nucleotides are TGCGCCAGCAGCTCAACCCTCTACGTAGGCACAGATACGCAGTATTTT. Its translation is CASSSTLYVGTDTQYF.

This clonotype was seen ten or more times. The J gene is TRBJ1-1, the V gene TRBV4-3; a weak D match, TRBD1 (5 bases). Per germline, CDR1 LGHNA and CDR2 YSLEER. There are 14 residues in the CDR3. The V end was cut by 0 bases, the J end by 3 bases, with 8 bases between. The CDR3 region is CASSQDRGDTEAFF. In nucleotides, the CDR3 is TGCGCCAGCAGCCAAGACAGAGGGGACACTGAAGCTTTCTTT.

At least ten counts were recorded for this clonotype. The chain recombines TRBV20-1 with TRBJ2-1; 8 bases align to TRBD1. The germline gives CDR1 DFQATT, CDR2 SNEGSKA (reference sequence). V lost 2 bases to trimming and J lost 6 bases; unmatched junction nucleotides: 12. The CDR3 covers 16 residues. The CDR3 bases are TGCAGTGCTAGACCTTCCGGGACAGGCGTAATCAATGAGCAGTTCTTC. Its translation is CSARPSGTGVINEQFF.

The sample holds many counts of this clonotype. V gene TRBV14 combines with J gene TRBJ1-1, with D unclear. CDR1 is SGHDN and CDR2 is FVKESK in the germline V gene. The CDR3 consists of 14 residues. The V end was cut by 4 bases, the J end by 7 bases, with 16 bases between. The CDR3 nucleotides read TGTGCCAGCAGCCTGAAAAGCGGCGGGAGTGAAGCTTTCTTT. It encodes CASSLKSGGSEAFF.

This clonotype was recorded many times. The chain recombines TRBV5-1 with TRBJ2-6; 11 nucleotides align to TRBD1. CDR1 and CDR2 (germline): SGHRS, YFSETQ. Trimming at V came to 0 bases and at J to 2 bases, leaving 7 bases not matched to a gene. This CDR3 is built from 19 residues. CDR3 in amino acids: CASSLASGQGAAGANVLTF. The CDR3, as DNA: TGCGCCAGCAGCTTGGCGAGCGGACAGGGGGCGGCTGGGGCCAACGTCCTGACTTTC.

This clonotype has ten or more counts. The chain combines TRBV7-2 with TRBJ2-5; maybe TRBD2 (6 bases). There are 14 residues in the CDR3. CDR1 is SGHTA and CDR2 is FQGNSA in the germline V gene. Trimming shortened V by 0 bases and J by 4 bases, and 9 bases separated the two germline ends. CDR3 DNA: TGTGCCAGCAGCTTAGCGGGAGGAGGAGAGACCCAGTACTTC. Protein sequence: CASSLAGGGETQYF.

This clonotype has a count of ten or more. This chain joins TRBV12-3 or TRBV12-4 and TRBJ2-1; D unresolved. The CDR3 is made up of 13 amino acids. The ends were cut back, 5 bases at V and 11 bases at J, with 16 bases in the middle. The CDR3 sequence: CASSPLNGYKQFF. In DNA, the CDR3 is TGTGCCAGCAGTCCCCTTAACGGCTACAAGCAGTTCTTC.

This clonotype was detected ten times or more. This chain uses TRBV20-1 with TRBJ2-7; no definite D call. Trimming shortened V by 3 bases and J by 5 bases, and 8 bases separated the two germline ends. CDR3 length equals 11 residues. Germline CDR1 DFQATT, CDR2 SNEGSKA (reference sequence). The CDR3 here is CSASAWDEQYF. In DNA form, the CDR3 reads TGCAGTGCTAGTGCGTGGGACGAGCAGTACTTC.

This clonotype was recorded at least ten times. This rearrangement joins TRBV7-3 to TRBJ2-1; 7 bases fit TRBD2. Germline V lookup: CDR1 SGHTA, CDR2 FQGTGA. Trimming cost V 5 bases and J 0 bases; bases outside gene matches: 4. This CDR3 spans 15 amino acids. CDR3 region: CASSPSGNSYNEQFF. Here the CDR3 DNA reads TGTGCCAGCAGCCCGAGCGGGAACTCCTACAATGAGCAGTTCTTC.

This clonotype appeared many times. The chain joins TRBV6-2 or TRBV6-3 to TRBJ2-1, with 7 bases aligning to TRBD1. The germline V gene has CDR1 MNHEY and CDR2 SVGEGT. The CDR3 has 17 amino acids. With V trimmed by 8 bases and J by 6 bases, 19 bases remained unmatched. The DNA for the CDR3 is TGTGCCAGCGCCCCACGCATATCGGGACACAGGGGCAATGAGCAGTTCTTC. Protein sequence: CASAPRISGHRGNEQFF.

This clonotype was picked up many times. The chain recombines TRBV4-2 with TRBJ1-2; D may be TRBD1 (5 bases). Between the trimmed V and J ends, which lost 4 bases and 7 bases, there was a span of 16 bases. This CDR3 is 14 amino acids long. CDR1 is LGHNA, CDR2 YNFKEQ, per germline. The CDR3 sequence: CASSLPNQGVGYTF. CDR3 coding DNA: TGTGCCAGCAGCCTCCCTAACCAGGGCGTTGGCTACACCTTC.

This clonotype was found many times. The chain employs TRBV6-5 and TRBJ2-1; D is tentatively TRBD1 or TRBD2 (5 bases each). V lost 7 bases and J lost 5, with 15 bases in between. This CDR3 comprises 14 residues. Germline CDR1 MNHEY, CDR2 SVGAGI. CDR3 bases: TGTGCCAGCAATCCGGGACGGCATGACAATGAGCAGTTCTTC. It translates to CASNPGRHDNEQFF.

This clonotype was observed a few times. The gene calls are TRBV20-1 and TRBJ2-1; 14 bases align to TRBD2. The V gene end was trimmed by 6 bases and the J gene end by 7 bases; junction bases not matched to a gene: 8. CDR1 and CDR2 from the germline V gene are DFQATT and SNEGSKA (reference sequence). The CDR3 extends over 15 amino acids. CDR3 loop: CSAADWTSGGNEQFF. For the CDR3, the DNA is TGCAGTGCCGCCGATTGGACTAGCGGGGGGAATGAGCAGTTCTTC.

This clonotype occurred many times. The chain recombines TRBV25-1 with TRBJ2-1; D is undetermined. CDR1 is MGHDK and CDR2 is SYGVNS in the germline V gene. The V end was cut by 1 base, the J end by 6 bases, with 4 bases between. The CDR3 runs to 12 residues. The DNA for the CDR3 is TGTGCCAGCAGTGAATCTGGCAATGAGCAGTTCTTC. Protein product: CASSESGNEQFF.

This clonotype was seen many times. The chain recombines TRBV29-1 with TRBJ2-1; 10 positions agree with TRBD1. Germline trimming cut 1 base from V and 2 bases from J; bases unmatched to any gene: 5. This CDR3 comprises 16 residues. Germline V lookup: CDR1 SQVTM, CDR2 ANQGSEA. In DNA form, the CDR3 reads TGCAGCGTTGAAGGCTCCGGACAGGGGGCCTACAATGAGCAGTTCTTC. Translation: CSVEGSGQGAYNEQFF.

This clonotype was counted ten times or more. The chain couples TRBV7-6 to TRBJ2-1; D is ambiguous. Germline CDR1 SGHVS, CDR2 FNYEAQ. This CDR3 contains 15 residues. Trimming removed 0 bases at V and 4 bases at J, with 10 bases between. DNA of the CDR3: TGTGCCAGCAGCTTAGCGCGGTCTAAATACAATGAGCAGTTCTTC. It translates to CASSLARSKYNEQFF. Together with reference TRBV7-6 and TRBJ2-1, the CDR3 gives the full variable domain: GAGVSQSPRYKVTKRGQDVALRCDPISGHVSLYWYRQALGQGPEFLTYFNYEAQQDKSGLPNDRFSAERPEGSISTLTIQRTEQRDSAMYRCASSLARSKYNEQFFGPGTRLTVL.

This clonotype was recorded many times. The chain carries TRBV7-2 and TRBJ2-3; TRBD2 aligns across 12 bases. CDR1 SGHTA and CDR2 FQGNSA come from the germline V gene. The V gene end was trimmed by 1 base and the J gene end by 2 bases; junction bases not matched to a gene: 10. The CDR3 contains 19 residues. This chain's CDR3 is CASSLVVLAGGSNTDTQYF. The DNA for the CDR3 is TGTGCCAGCAGCTTAGTAGTCCTAGCGGGAGGGTCTAACACAGATACGCAGTATTTT. Full variable domain (outside the CDR3, taken from reference TRBV7-2 and TRBJ2-3): GAGVSQSPSNKVTEKGKDVELRCDPISGHTALYWYRQSLGQGLEFLIYFQGNSAPDKSGLPSDRFSAERTGGSVSTLTIQRTQQEDSAVYLCASSLVVLAGGSNTDTQYFGPGTRLTVL.

This clonotype was seen repeatedly, ten times or more. The chain uses TRBV27 and TRBJ1-2; D is unclear. Germline V gives CDR1 MNHEY, CDR2 SMNVEV (reference sequence). Deletions cut 4 bases from V and 3 bases from J, with 15 bases between. The CDR3 loop spans 15 amino acids. The DNA of the CDR3 is TGTGCCAGCAGTTCAGTCCGGGGAAGGGACTATGGCTACACCTTC. It encodes CASSSVRGRDYGYTF.

The sample holds many counts of this clonotype. J is TRBJ2-5 and V is TRBV3-1, with a possible D match to TRBD1 (5 bases). V was shortened by 1 base and J by 3 bases, with 12 bases between the two germline ends. Germline V gene lookup returns CDR1 LGHDT and CDR2 YNNKEL (reference sequence). The CDR3 runs 15 residues. CDR3 loop: CASSQVLGAEETQYF. CDR3 coding DNA: TGTGCCAGCAGCCAAGTCCTAGGGGCAGAAGAGACCCAGTACTTC.

This clonotype was seen ten or more times. V is TRBV4-1 and J is TRBJ2-3; the match to TRBD2 covers 7 bases. CDR3 length: 15 residues. V lost 1 base and J lost 5; bases outside the gene matches: 6. The germline CDR1 and CDR2 sequences are MGHRA and YSYEKL. CDR3 coding DNA: TGCGCCAGCAGCCAAGTGGAATTAGCGGGAGATACGCAGTATTTT. Translated, it gives CASSQVELAGDTQYF.

This clonotype was counted many times. The chain has TRBV12-3 or TRBV12-4 and TRBJ2-1; D possibly matches TRBD1 or TRBD2 (5 bases each). V was clipped by 5 bases and J by 11 bases, with 13 bases between them. The CDR3 totals 12 residues. CDR3 region: CASSLEVGQQFF. The CDR3 coding sequence is TGTGCCAGCAGTCTGGAGGTGGGGCAGCAGTTCTTC.

This clonotype showed up many times. The chain combines TRBV12-3 or TRBV12-4 with TRBJ1-2; no clear D gene. The CDR3 spans 17 residues. The germline V and J ends were trimmed by 3 bases and 3 bases, with 20 bases remaining between them. CDR3 amino acids: CASSFRAETLRDYGYTF. The CDR3 DNA follows: TGTGCCAGCAGTTTTAGGGCCGAAACACTTCGCGACTATGGCTACACCTTC.

This clonotype showed up many times. V usage is TRBV7-2 and J usage is TRBJ2-1; 8 nucleotides line up with TRBD2. This CDR3 spans 15 amino acids. V lost 4 bases to trimming and J lost 4 bases; unmatched junction nucleotides: 6. Germline CDR1 reads SGHTA; CDR2 reads FQGNSA. As DNA, the CDR3 is TGTGCCAGCAGCTCACTAGCGGCTAGATACAATGAGCAGTTCTTC. It specifies CASSSLAARYNEQFF.

This clonotype appeared many times. The chain combines TRBV18 with TRBJ1-5; D not certain. The V and J ends lost 3 bases and 8 bases respectively, with 14 bases between them. CDR1 KGHSH and CDR2 LQKENI come from the germline V gene. The CDR3 is 14 residues long. CDR3 residues: CASSPPFLREPQHF. CDR3 DNA: TGTGCCAGCTCACCCCCCTTTCTGCGTGAGCCCCAGCATTTT.

Sample share makes this clonotype medium-sized. This CDR3 is CASSQATSAETQYF. CDR3 coding DNA: TGTGCCAGCAGCCAAGCGACTAGCGCAGAGACCCAGTACTTC. The rearrangement joins TRBV3-1 to TRBJ2-5, with 8 positions matching TRBD2. This CDR3 has 14 amino acids. Germline CDR1 and CDR2: LGHDT and YNNKEL (reference sequence). V lost 1 base to trimming and J lost 4 bases; unmatched junction nucleotides: 2.

This clonotype has ten or more counts. The gene calls are TRBV6-6 and TRBJ2-2, with TRBD2 identical over 13 bases. With V trimmed by 2 bases and J by 5 bases, 5 bases remained unmatched. The CDR3 contains 17 residues. Per germline, CDR1 MNHNY and CDR2 SVGAGI (reference sequence). CDR3: CASSYRTSGRKTGELFF. The CDR3 DNA reads TGTGCCAGCAGTTACAGGACTAGCGGGAGAAAAACCGGGGAGCTGTTTTTT.